The clone carrying this T cell receptor beta chain has just one count. The data stem from a study of CD8 T cells in Susac syndrome. The authors reverse transcribed roughly 0.5 to 1 ug RNA with random hexamers. Amplification of TCR beta CDR3 spanned 54 Vbeta and 13 Jbeta via immunoSEQ multiplex PCR. TCRdb reanalysed the immunoSEQ multiplex PCR reads using MiXCR and keeps one entry per CDR3 protein. The sample consists of roughly 150,000 distinct CDR3 sequences, 95% to 96% of them appearing once. The authors sequenced TCR beta from blood CD8+ and CD4+ T cells. The patients serving as multiple sclerosis controls were treatment-naive. They had stable or active relapsing-remitting disease and fulfilled revised McDonald criteria. FACS was used to enrich TEMRA cells, whereas the CD8+ and CD4+ T cells were obtained by negative isolation. Trimming took off 5 bases at V and 5 bases at J, with 9 bases between the two ends. The CDR3 extends over 12 amino acids. CDR1 MNHNY and CDR2 SVGAGI come from the germline V gene (reference sequence).

This TCR was recovered from a human donor with multiple sclerosis. Sequenced sample: CD8+ T cells from PBMCs. The chain employs TRBV6-6 and TRBJ2-5, with TRBD2 as a possible D gene (5 bases). DNA of the CDR3: TGTGCCAGCAGTATTGGCGGGGAGACCCAGTACTTC. Residues: CASSIGGETQYF.